This T cell receptor (beta chain) stems from a study of OX40 agonist ivuxolimab in advanced cancers. Study in general: At under 85% male, the cohort had a mean age of around 56 years, ranging from about 20 to 79. Among those treated, three patients had partial responses, one with hepatocellular carcinoma and two with cutaneous melanoma.

General study findings and limits: Clonal expansion was seen in CD4+ and CD8+ blood T cells by week 6 at 0.1 to 3.0 mg/kg.

CDR3 length: 13 residues. Trimming removed 7 bases from V and 3 bases from J, with 15 bases in between. Germline values: CDR1 SQVTM, CDR2 ANQGSEA. The repertoire was sequenced with immunoSEQ multiplex PCR; TCRdb's copy has only in-frame clones and lacks some. The sample lists approximately 50,000 clones, around 83% occurring once. A note on this clone: The antigen is unknown.

Source: CD4+ or CD8+ T cells sorted from blood, taken in a trial of the OX40 agonist ivuxolimab. The J gene is TRBJ1-1, the V gene TRBV29-1; D not resolved. The sequence came from an adult with an advanced solid tumor such as melanoma, head and neck, liver or kidney cancer. CDR3 coding DNA: TGCAGCGGTCAGGAATTGATGGACACTGAAGCTTTCTTT. Its protein product is CSGQELMDTEAFF.